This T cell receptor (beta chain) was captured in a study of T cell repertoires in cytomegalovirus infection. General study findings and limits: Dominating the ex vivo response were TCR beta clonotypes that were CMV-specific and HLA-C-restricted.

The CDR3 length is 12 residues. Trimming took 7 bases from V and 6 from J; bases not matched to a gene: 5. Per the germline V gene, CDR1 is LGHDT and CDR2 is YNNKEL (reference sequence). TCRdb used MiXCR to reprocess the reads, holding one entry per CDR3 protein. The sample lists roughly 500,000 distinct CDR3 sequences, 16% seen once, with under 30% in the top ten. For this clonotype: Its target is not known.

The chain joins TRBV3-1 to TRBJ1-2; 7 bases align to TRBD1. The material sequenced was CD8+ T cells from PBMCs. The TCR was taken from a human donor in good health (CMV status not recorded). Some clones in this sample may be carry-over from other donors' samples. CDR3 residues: CASTPGGNGYTF. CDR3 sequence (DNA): TGTGCCAGCACCCCAGGGGGTAATGGCTACACCTTC.